This TCR beta chain derives from a study of shared clonotypes between healthy human individuals. V lost 4 bases and J lost 5, with 17 bases in between. Germline assignment: CDR1 SGHTA and CDR2 FQGNSA. CDR3 length equals 15 residues. CD45RO-negative, CCR7-selected cells formed the naive CD8 fraction, which excluded terminally differentiated effector memory CD45RA+ cells. A remark on this clone: The antigen is not known.

Sorted-subset replicate PCR reactions contained about 200 ng DNA, corresponding to approximately 30,000 T cell genomes. Sequencing used immunoSEQ multiplex PCR; TCRdb keeps in-frame clones, though not all of them. The table lists millions of clones, about 92% of them singletons. Study-level points and caveats: Of the naive CD4 clonotypes, approximately 5% were shared across several donors. What naive subsets generally showed was a larger estimated richness than memory subsets showed.

The J gene is TRBJ2-5, the V gene TRBV7-2; D may be TRBD1 (5 bases). Sequencing used naive CD8+ T cells from PBMCs. The receptor was isolated from a man between 18 and 29 years old in good health. Some clones in this sample may be carry-over from other donors' samples. CDR3 protein: CASSSPERGRETQYF. For the CDR3, the DNA is TGTGCCAGCAGCTCCCCGGAAAGGGGCCGGGAGACCCAGTACTTC.